This T cell receptor (beta chain) appears in the sequencing data of a study of chemoradiotherapy in HPV16-positive cancers. Over chemoradiotherapy, repertoires were sampled more than once. With respect to this clone: The antigen is not known.

Study findings and constraints: Only two HPV16-positive patients supplied the functional HPV-specificity definition. For HPV16-positive patients, expanding HPV-responsive T cells associated with longer recurrence-free survival. Candidate HPV-specific clones and E7-related TCR motifs grew in tumor during treatment.

The table came from immunoSEQ multiplex PCR; TCRdb's copy has only in-frame clones and leaves some out. The sample lists fewer than 25,000 clones; around 90% were seen once. J was trimmed by 5 bases and V by 4 bases; bases with no gene match: 9. Germline CDR1 and CDR2: SGHNT and YYREEE (reference sequence). The CDR3 loop spans 15 amino acids. The receptor was derived from a human donor with HPV-associated anogenital cancer. Sequences were derived from blood, sampled from a patient who underwent chemoradiotherapy. The V gene is TRBV5-4, the J gene TRBJ2-5; 9 nucleotides align to TRBD2. CDR3 coding DNA: TGTGCCAGCAGCCCTTCCGGGACTAGCCGGGAGACCCAGTACTTC. Amino acid sequence: CASSPSGTSRETQYF.